The present T cell receptor beta chain was sequenced within a study of T cell repertoires in cytomegalovirus infection. Overall study context: From public TCR beta signatures came an indication of both CMV infection and matching HLA type. Findings of the study overall: Ex vivo, HLA-C-restricted CMV-specific TCR beta clonotypes prevailed over the rest of the response. Cumulative frequency of public TCR beta families picked out carriers of CMV plus the relevant HLA.

This clonotype was counted at least ten times. No antigen is known for it. A single record per CDR3 protein comes from TCRdb applying MiXCR to the reads. The repertoire has roughly 280,000 distinct CDR3 sequences, approximately 10% of them found once; the top ten carry approximately 15%. Trimming stripped 1 base from V and 7 bases from J, with 13 bases between. This CDR3 comprises 14 residues. The J gene is TRBJ1-2, the V gene TRBV12-3 or TRBV12-4; TRBD1 might be the D (6 bases). The sequence was collected from a human donor in good health (CMV status not recorded). Some clones in this sample may be carry-over from other donors' samples. Source material: PBMCs. The DNA for the CDR3 is TGTGCCAGCAGTTTAGAGTCGGTGGGGGCTGGCTACACCTTC. Encoded protein: CASSLESVGAGYTF.